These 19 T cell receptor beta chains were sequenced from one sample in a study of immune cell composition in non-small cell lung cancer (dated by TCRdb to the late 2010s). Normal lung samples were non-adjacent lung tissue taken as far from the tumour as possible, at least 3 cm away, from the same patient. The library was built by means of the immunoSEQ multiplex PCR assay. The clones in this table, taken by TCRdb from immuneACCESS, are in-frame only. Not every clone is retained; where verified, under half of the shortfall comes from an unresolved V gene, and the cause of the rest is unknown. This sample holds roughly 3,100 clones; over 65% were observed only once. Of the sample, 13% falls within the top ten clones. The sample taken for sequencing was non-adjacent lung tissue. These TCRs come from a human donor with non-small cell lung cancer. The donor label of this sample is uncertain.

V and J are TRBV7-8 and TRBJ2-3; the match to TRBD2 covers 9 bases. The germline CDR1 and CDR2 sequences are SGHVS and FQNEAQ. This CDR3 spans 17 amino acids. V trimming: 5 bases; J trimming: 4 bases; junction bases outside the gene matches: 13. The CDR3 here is CASSQPREAGGSDTQYF. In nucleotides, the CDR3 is TGTGCCAGCAGCCAACCCAGGGAAGCGGGAGGCTCAGATACGCAGTATTTT.

The CDR3 reads CASSLGGTSVSNEQFF. Here the CDR3 DNA reads TGCGCCAGCAGCTTGGGGGGGACTAGCGTTAGCAATGAGCAGTTCTTC. This sequence joins TRBV5-1 and TRBJ2-1; 10 bases are shared with TRBD2. CDR3 length equals 16 residues. The V gene end was trimmed by 0 bases and the J gene end by 6 bases; junction bases not matched to a gene: 6. Germline V gives CDR1 SGHRS, CDR2 YFSETQ. The full variable domain, with the rest looked up from reference TRBV5-1 and TRBJ2-1, is KAGVTQTPRYLIKTRGQQVTLSCSPISGHRSVSWYQQTPGQGLQFLFEYFSETQRNKGNFPGRFSGRQFSNSRSEMNVSTLELGDSALYLCASSLGGTSVSNEQFFGPGTRLTVL.

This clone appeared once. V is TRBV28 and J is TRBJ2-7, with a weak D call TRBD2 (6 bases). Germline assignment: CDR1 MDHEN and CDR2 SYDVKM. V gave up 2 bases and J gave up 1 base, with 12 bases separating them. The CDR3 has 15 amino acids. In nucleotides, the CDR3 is TGTGCCAGCAGTTTACATGGGCGGGGTTCCTACGAGCAGTACTTC. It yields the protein CASSLHGRGSYEQYF.

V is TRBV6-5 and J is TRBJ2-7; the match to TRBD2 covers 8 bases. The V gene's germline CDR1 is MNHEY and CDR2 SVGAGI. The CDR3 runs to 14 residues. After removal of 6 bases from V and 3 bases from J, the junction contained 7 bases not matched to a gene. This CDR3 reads CASRRAGALYEQYF. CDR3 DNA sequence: TGTGCCAGCAGACGAGCGGGAGCCCTCTACGAGCAGTACTTC.

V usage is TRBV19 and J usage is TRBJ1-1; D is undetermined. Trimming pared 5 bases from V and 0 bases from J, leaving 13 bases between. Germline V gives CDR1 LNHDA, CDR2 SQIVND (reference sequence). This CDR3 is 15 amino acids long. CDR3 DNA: TGTGCCAGTAGTGCAGACTATAACCTGAACACTGAAGCTTTCTTT. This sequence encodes CASSADYNLNTEAFF.

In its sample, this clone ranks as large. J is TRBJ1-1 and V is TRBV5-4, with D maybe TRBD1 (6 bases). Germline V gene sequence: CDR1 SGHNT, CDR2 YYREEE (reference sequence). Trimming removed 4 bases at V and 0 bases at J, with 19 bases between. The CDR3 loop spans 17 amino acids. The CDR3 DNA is TGTGCCAGCAGCCCCGCGGGGGGGGCGGGGATGAACACTGAAGCTTTCTTT. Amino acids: CASSPAGGAGMNTEAFF. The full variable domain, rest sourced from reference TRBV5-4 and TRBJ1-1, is ETGVTQSPTHLIKTRGQQVTLRCSSQSGHNTVSWYQQALGQGPQFIFQYYREEENGRGNFPPRFSGLQFPNYSSELNVNALELDDSALYLCASSPAGGAGMNTEAFFGQGTRLTVV.

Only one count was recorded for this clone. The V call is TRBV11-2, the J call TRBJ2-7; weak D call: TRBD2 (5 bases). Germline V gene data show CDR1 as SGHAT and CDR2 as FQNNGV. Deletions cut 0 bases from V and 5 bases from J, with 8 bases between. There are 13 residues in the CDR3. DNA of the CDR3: TGTGCCAGCAGCTTAGATATGCGGGACGAGCAGTACTTC. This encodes CASSLDMRDEQYF.

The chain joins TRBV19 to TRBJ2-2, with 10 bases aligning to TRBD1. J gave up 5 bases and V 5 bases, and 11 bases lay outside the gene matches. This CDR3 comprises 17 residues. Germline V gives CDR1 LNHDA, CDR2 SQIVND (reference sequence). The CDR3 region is CASSSDRGRLKTGELFF. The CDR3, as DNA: TGTGCCAGTAGTTCCGACAGGGGGCGTCTAAAAACCGGGGAGCTGTTTTTT.

CDR3 loop: CASSASLSRIEAFF. CDR3 bases: TGTGCCAGCAGTGCAAGCTTGTCCAGGATTGAAGCTTTCTTT. This chain uses TRBV11-2 with TRBJ1-1; D remains unclear. The V gene lost 6 bases and the J gene lost 7 bases, with 18 bases spanning the gap. Germline V gene lookup returns CDR1 SGHAT and CDR2 FQNNGV. The CDR3 covers 14 residues.

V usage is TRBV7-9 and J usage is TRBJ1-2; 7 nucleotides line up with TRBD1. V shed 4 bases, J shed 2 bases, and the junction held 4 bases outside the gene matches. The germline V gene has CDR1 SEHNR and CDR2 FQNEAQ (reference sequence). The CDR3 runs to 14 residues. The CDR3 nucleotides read TGTGCCAGCAGCTCCGACAGGGAAAACTATGGCTACACCTTC. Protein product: CASSSDRENYGYTF.

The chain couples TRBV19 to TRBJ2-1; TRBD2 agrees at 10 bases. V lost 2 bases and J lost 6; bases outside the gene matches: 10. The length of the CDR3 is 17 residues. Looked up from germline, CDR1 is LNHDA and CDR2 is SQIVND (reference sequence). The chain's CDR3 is CASSINTFSGRANEQFF. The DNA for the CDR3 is TGTGCCAGTAGTATAAATACTTTCAGCGGGAGGGCCAATGAGCAGTTCTTC.

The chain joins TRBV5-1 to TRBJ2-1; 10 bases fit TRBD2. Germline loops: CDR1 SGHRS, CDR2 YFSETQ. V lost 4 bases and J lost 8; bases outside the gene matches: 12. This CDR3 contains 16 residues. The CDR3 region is CASSRGAGGPMDEQFF. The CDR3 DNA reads TGCGCCAGCAGCCGGGGAGCGGGAGGGCCGATGGATGAGCAGTTCTTC.

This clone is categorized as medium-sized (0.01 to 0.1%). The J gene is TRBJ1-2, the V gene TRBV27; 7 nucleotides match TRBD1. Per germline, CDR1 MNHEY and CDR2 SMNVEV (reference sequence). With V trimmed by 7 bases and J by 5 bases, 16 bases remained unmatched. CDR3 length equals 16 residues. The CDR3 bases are TGTGCCAGCACCCCTTGGGGACAGCCAAAAGAGTATGGCTACACCTTC. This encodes CASTPWGQPKEYGYTF.

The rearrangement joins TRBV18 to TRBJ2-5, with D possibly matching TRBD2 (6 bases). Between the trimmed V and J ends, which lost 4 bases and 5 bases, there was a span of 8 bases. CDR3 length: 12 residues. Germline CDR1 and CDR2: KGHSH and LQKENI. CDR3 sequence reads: CASSLDYETQYF. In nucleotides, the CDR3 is TGTGCCAGCTCACTGGACTATGAGACCCAGTACTTC.

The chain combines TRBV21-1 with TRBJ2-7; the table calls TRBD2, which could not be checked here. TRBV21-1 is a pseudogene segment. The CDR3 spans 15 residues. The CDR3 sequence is CASAVACGFSYEQYF. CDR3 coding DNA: TGTGCCAGCGCGGTCGCGTGCGGGTTCTCCTACGAGCAGTACTTC.

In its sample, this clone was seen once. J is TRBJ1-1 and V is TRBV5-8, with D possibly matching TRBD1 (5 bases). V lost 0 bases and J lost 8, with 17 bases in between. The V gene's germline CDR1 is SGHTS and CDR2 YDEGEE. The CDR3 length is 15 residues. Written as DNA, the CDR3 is TGTGCCAGCAGCTTGGATAGGGAACAGGCTTCAGAAGCTTTCTTT. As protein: CASSLDREQASEAFF.

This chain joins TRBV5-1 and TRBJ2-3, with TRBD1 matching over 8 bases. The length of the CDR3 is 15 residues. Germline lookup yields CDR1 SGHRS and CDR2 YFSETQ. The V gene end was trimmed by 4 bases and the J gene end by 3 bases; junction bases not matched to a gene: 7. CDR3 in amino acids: CASSTGQGRTDTQYF. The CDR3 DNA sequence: TGCGCCAGCAGCACCGGACAGGGAAGGACAGATACGCAGTATTTT.

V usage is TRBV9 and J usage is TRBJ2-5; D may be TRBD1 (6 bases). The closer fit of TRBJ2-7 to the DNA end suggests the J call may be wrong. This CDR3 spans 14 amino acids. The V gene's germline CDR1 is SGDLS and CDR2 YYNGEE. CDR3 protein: CASSPQGSLYEQYF. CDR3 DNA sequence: TGTGCCAGCAGCCCCCAGGGGTCGCTCTACGAGCAGTACTTC.

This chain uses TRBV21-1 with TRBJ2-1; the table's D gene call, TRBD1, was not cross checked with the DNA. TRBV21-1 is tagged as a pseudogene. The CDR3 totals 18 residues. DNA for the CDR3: TGTGCCAGCAGCAAAGGTGGTGCCGGGACAGGGATTCACAATGAGCAGTTCTTC. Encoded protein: CASSKGGAGTGIHNEQFF.